What follows are 18 T cell receptor beta chains derived from one specimen sequenced in a study of identical twins. MiXCR was run by TCRdb on the 5' RACE reads, yielding one entry per CDR3 protein. Counted here are roughly 1,500,000 distinct CDR3 sequences, around a third occurring once; the ten biggest clones make up over 0.25%. The specimen sequenced was cord blood. The source of these receptors is a newborn girl in good health.

This clonotype came up once. This chain joins TRBV4-1 and TRBJ1-2; D call uncertain. The germline V and J ends were trimmed by 1 base and 8 bases, with 11 bases remaining between them. This CDR3 has 13 amino acids. Germline CDR1 and CDR2: MGHRA and YSYEKL. This CDR3 reads CASSQGGSFGYTF. The DNA for the CDR3 is TGCGCCAGCAGCCAAGGAGGGTCTTTCGGCTACACCTTC.

The sample holds a few counts of this clonotype. V is TRBV2 and J is TRBJ2-7, with 8 bases matching TRBD1. CDR1 and CDR2 (germline): SNHLY, FYNNEI. After removal of 7 bases from V and 3 bases from J, the junction contained 8 bases not matched to a gene. This CDR3 comprises 14 residues. The CDR3 region is CASIRQGTSYEQYF. As DNA, the CDR3 is TGTGCCAGCATCCGACAGGGGACGAGCTACGAGCAGTACTTC.

The V and J genes are TRBV7-8 and TRBJ2-5, with D uncertain. Trimming shortened V by 1 base and J by 10 bases, and 13 bases separated the two germline ends. CDR1 and CDR2 from the germline V gene are SGHVS and FQNEAQ. The CDR3 is 13 amino acids. This CDR3 is CASSLDGSYDQYF. As DNA, the CDR3 is TGTGCCAGCAGCTTAGACGGTTCCTACGACCAGTACTTC. The variable domain in full, with the rest retrieved from reference TRBV7-8 and TRBJ2-5, is GAGVSQSPRYKVAKRGQDVALRCDPISGHVSLFWYQQALGQGPEFLTYFQNEAQLDKSGLPSDRFFAERPEGSVSTLKIQRTQQEDSAVYLCASSLDGSYDQYFGPGTRLLVL.

There are a few counts of this clonotype. The gene calls are TRBV29-1 and TRBJ2-3, with unresolved D. The V end was cut by 3 bases, the J end by 1 base, with 8 bases between. Germline-derived CDR1 and CDR2 are SQVTM and ANQGSEA. This CDR3 region has 13 residues. The CDR3 region has the DNA TGCAGCGTTGAGGCTGGGGGCACAGATACGCAGTATTTT. Encoded protein: CSVEAGGTDTQYF.

The V gene is TRBV12-3 or TRBV12-4, the J gene TRBJ1-5, with unresolved D. The CDR3 sequence is 14 residues long. V was cut by 3 bases and J by 7 bases, with 13 bases left in between. The CDR3 loop is CASSFTDPQQPQHF. The CDR3 nucleotides are TGTGCCAGCAGTTTCACCGATCCCCAGCAGCCCCAGCATTTT.

Note on this clonotype: A much bigger clone sits one base away, suggesting this may be a read error. The chain employs TRBV28 and TRBJ2-1, with D perhaps matching TRBD1 (5 bases). V was pared by 4 bases and J by 6 bases, with 7 bases between. The germline V gene encodes CDR1 MDHEN and CDR2 SYDVKM. CDR3 length: 12 residues. CDR3: CASSSGFNEQFF. DNA of the CDR3: TGTGCCAGCAGTTCAGGGTTCAATGAGCAGTTCTTC.

This clonotype was detected a few times. The chain has TRBV7-2 and TRBJ2-7, with 7 positions matching TRBD1. Germline V CDR1 and CDR2: SGHTA, FQGNSA. The CDR3 extends over 13 amino acids. Unmatched junction bases numbered 3, after V lost 1 base and J lost 6 bases. Written as DNA, the CDR3 is TGTGCCAGCAGCTTAGGCAACAGGGGCGAGCAGTACTTC. Encoded protein: CASSLGNRGEQYF.

This chain connects TRBV7-2 to TRBJ2-7; possible D gene TRBD2, 6 bases. The CDR3 runs 14 residues. V lost 11 bases to trimming and J lost 3 bases, with 20 bases between them. Germline values: CDR1 SGHTA, CDR2 FQGNSA. CDR3 sequence reads: CACPIVAVIYEQYF. DNA of the CDR3: TGTGCCTGTCCCATCGTAGCGGTTATCTACGAGCAGTACTTC.

This clonotype was seen a handful of times. The rearrangement links TRBV4-2 to TRBJ1-5; 7 nucleotides line up with TRBD1. The CDR3 loop spans 20 amino acids. Unmatched junction bases numbered 14, after V lost 0 bases and J lost 0 bases. Germline V gene sequence: CDR1 LGHNA, CDR2 YNFKEQ. The CDR3 loop reads CASSQDWGDREYNSNQPQHF. The DNA of the CDR3 is TGTGCCAGCAGCCAAGATTGGGGAGACAGGGAATACAATAGCAATCAGCCCCAGCATTTT.

This chain joins TRBV9 and TRBJ2-4; D might be TRBD1 (5 bases). Per germline, CDR1 SGDLS and CDR2 YYNGEE. CDR3 size: 17 residues. The V end lost 0 bases, the J end lost 0 bases, and 13 bases lay between the germline ends. CDR3 sequence (DNA): TGTGCCAGCAGCGTAGGGACATCACTACTAGCCAAAAACATTCAGTACTTC. Translated: CASSVGTSLLAKNIQYF. The whole variable domain, remainder taken from reference TRBV9 and TRBJ2-4, is DSGVTQTPKHLITATGQRVTLRCSPRSGDLSVYWYQQSLDQGLQFLIQYYNGEERAKGNILERFSAQQFPDLHSELNLSSLELGDSALYFCASSVGTSLLAKNIQYFGAGTRLSVL.

The J gene is TRBJ1-1, the V gene TRBV28, with TRBD1 as a possible D gene (5 bases). Germline V gene data show CDR1 as MDHEN and CDR2 as SYDVKM. There are 13 residues in the CDR3. With 3 bases removed from V and 10 bases from J, the gap between germline ends came to 15 bases. The CDR3 sequence: CASSFRGTSGAFF. The CDR3 DNA sequence: TGTGCCAGCAGTTTCCGGGGCACTTCTGGAGCTTTCTTT.

The V gene is TRBV28, the J gene TRBJ2-3; D is unresolved. This CDR3 is 14 amino acids long. Germline V gives CDR1 MDHEN, CDR2 SYDVKM. Deletions cut 7 bases from V and 4 bases from J, with 15 bases between. The CDR3 is CASTRGPLPDTQYF. The CDR3 DNA follows: TGTGCCAGCACCCGAGGACCGCTTCCAGATACGCAGTATTTT.

The CDR3 DNA reads as TGTGCCAGCAGTGGGGGCGGGGGGCAGATTGGCTACACCTTC. This translates into CASSGGGGQIGYTF. V is TRBV12-3 or TRBV12-4 and J is TRBJ1-2; TRBD1 is a possible D gene (6 bases). Deletions cut 5 bases from V and 7 bases from J, with 17 bases between. The CDR3 is made up of 14 amino acids.

This clonotype has only a few counts. The chain is built from TRBV10-3 and TRBJ1-1; D uncertain. The CDR3 is made up of 14 amino acids. V was trimmed by 2 bases and J by 3 bases, leaving 10 bases between them. Germline-derived CDR1 and CDR2 are ENHRY and SYGVKD. CDR3 sequence (DNA): TGTGCCATCAGTGAGAAAGGTTTCGACACTGAAGCTTTCTTT. Protein: CAISEKGFDTEAFF.

There are many counts of this clonotype. An end of the junction differs from the germline gene, which may be a read error. V usage is TRBV7-2 and J usage is TRBJ2-1; 9 positions agree with TRBD2. The CDR3 extends over 16 amino acids. The germline V gene has CDR1 SGHTA and CDR2 FQGNSA. The CDR3: CASSLVAGEGYNEQFF. The CDR3 bases are TGTGCCAGCAGTTTAGTAGCGGGAGAGGGATACAATGAGCAGTTCTTC.

This clonotype was picked up a small number of times. The chain carries TRBV27 and TRBJ2-7, with 7 bases fitting TRBD2. Germline loops: CDR1 MNHEY, CDR2 SMNVEV (reference sequence). Losses at the gene ends were 3 bases for V and 5 bases for J; bases not matched to a gene: 19. This CDR3 has 18 amino acids. The CDR3 sequence is CASSFRPSSGTNPDEQYF. In nucleotides, the CDR3 is TGTGCCAGCAGTTTCCGACCATCCTCCGGGACTAACCCTGACGAGCAGTACTTC.

This clonotype was counted a few times. The gene calls are TRBV28 and TRBJ2-5; either TRBD1 or TRBD2 may supply D (6 bases each). Matching the DNA end better, TRBJ2-7 makes the J call doubtful. Germline CDR1 reads MDHEN; CDR2 reads SYDVKM. This CDR3 region has 16 residues. The CDR3 loop is CASSLKWGAPNLEQYF. The CDR3 DNA is TGTGCCAGCAGTTTGAAATGGGGGGCCCCTAATCTCGAGCAGTACTTC.

In regard to this clonotype: One end of the junction fails to match germline, which may point to a read error. This chain joins TRBV7-9 and TRBJ1-1, with TRBD1 as a possible D gene (6 bases). CDR3 length: 13 amino acids. Germline V CDR1 and CDR2: SEHNR, FQNEAQ (reference sequence). The CDR3 nucleotides read TGTGCCAGCGGCTTTCCGGGGGCATTCGGGGCTTTCTTT. This sequence encodes CASGFPGAFGAFF.